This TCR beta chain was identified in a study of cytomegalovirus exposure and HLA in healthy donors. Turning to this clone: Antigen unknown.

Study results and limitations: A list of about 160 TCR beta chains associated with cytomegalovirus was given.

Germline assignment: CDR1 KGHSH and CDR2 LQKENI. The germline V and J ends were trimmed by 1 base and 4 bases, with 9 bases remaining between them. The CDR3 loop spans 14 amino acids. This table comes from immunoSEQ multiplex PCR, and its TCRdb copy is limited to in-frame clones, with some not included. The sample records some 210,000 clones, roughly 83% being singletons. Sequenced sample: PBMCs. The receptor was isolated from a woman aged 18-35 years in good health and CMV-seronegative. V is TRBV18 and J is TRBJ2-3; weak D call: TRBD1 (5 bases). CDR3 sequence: CASSPQGWADTQYF. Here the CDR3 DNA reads TGTGCCAGCTCACCACAGGGGTGGGCAGATACGCAGTATTTT.